This T cell receptor (beta chain) was profiled in a study of T cell repertoires in cytomegalovirus infection. V shed 4 bases and J 2 bases; nucleotides not matched to a gene: 13. The germline gives CDR1 SGHDT, CDR2 YYEEEE. This CDR3 is 18 amino acids long. TCRdb redid the calling of the reads with MiXCR, one entry per CDR3 protein. Among around 900,000 distinct CDR3 sequences listed, 31% were seen once. With regard to this clonotype: No antigen is known for it.

The receptor comes from a human donor in good health (CMV status not recorded). Some clones in this sample may be carry-over from other donors' samples. J is TRBJ2-5 and V is TRBV5-6; 11 bases fit TRBD2. Material: cultured CD8+ T cells from PBMCs, obtained from culture after CMV antigen stimulation. The CDR3 DNA sequence: TGTGCCAGCAGCACCCTGGCTAGCGGGGGGCCATGGCAAGAGACCCAGTACTTC. This gives the protein CASSTLASGGPWQETQYF. The whole variable domain, remainder taken from reference TRBV5-6 and TRBJ2-5, is DAGVTQSPTHLIKTRGQQVTLRCSPKSGHDTVSWYQQALGQGPQFIFQYYEEEERQRGNFPDRFSGHQFPNYSSELNVNALLLGDSALYLCASSTLASGGPWQETQYFGPGTRLLVL.